This T cell receptor beta chain emerged from a study of shared clonotypes between healthy human individuals (dated by TCRdb to about 2020). About the investigation overall: The cohort included three men and a couple of women between 18 and 49 years of age. Each donor's leukapheresis produced roughly between roughly 0.85 and 10 billion PBMCs. For each donor, three plates each were used for CD4 naive and CD4 memory, two plates were used for CD8 naive, and one plate was used for CD8 memory. To estimate repertoire size and how much clonotype sharing occurs between individuals, the study deeply sequenced the blood TCR repertoires of five healthy adults. To increase sequencing depth and limit assay-specific biases, different laboratories used diverse techniques to prepare libraries and sequence TCR repertoires. What the authors observed across the whole study: Pairwise subsampling led to the expectation that sequencing depth would affect the degree of clonotype sharing among donors. Higher generation probabilities were observed for clonotypes shared by all four sorted-subset donors than for non-shared clonotypes. Incomplete sequencing was indicated by rarefaction of sorted-subset datasets, despite the large sequencing depth. When four donors were compared, the shared fraction of clonotypes was 5% to 6.5% for naive CD4, around 3.6% for naive CD8, more than 2% for memory CD4, and 0.35% to 0.4% for memory CD8. The genetic and exposure-history diversity represented was limited by the small number of donors. Naive subsets generally had larger estimated clonotype richness than memory subsets did. Only blood was sampled, and tissue TCR repertoires likely differ from those in blood.

V loses 4 bases at its end and J loses 4 bases; junction bases beyond the gene matches: 10. The CDR3 holds 16 amino acids from the cysteine to the phenylalanine. CDR3 DNA only is kept here, 48 bases in frame from base 1. From the germline V gene, CDR1 is MGHRA and CDR2 is YSYEKL. Using the deep immunoSEQ assay, multiplex PCR amplified TCR CDR3 regions from genomic DNA. Extracted genomic DNA from each cell subset was spread evenly across all wells of several immunoSEQ 96-well plates, with each plate serving as a replicate. For sorted subsets, 200 ng of genomic DNA, equivalent to 25,000 to 30,000 T cell genomes, went into each replicate PCR. Purified libraries were quantified with a Qubit 3.0 fluorometer, sized on a Bioanalyzer 2100, and re-quantified with the KAPA Library Quantification kit. A separate single-read 150-cycle Illumina NextSeq 550 flow cell was used to sequence each immunoSEQ 96-well plate. The study's own analysis went as follows. Because the immunoSEQ output held only junctional sequences and lacked quality scores, the filtering could not match the filtering applied to full-length reads. Sequences were annotated with PyIR, a Python wrapper for IgBLAST v1.9, and V/J genes and CDR3 were assigned using IMGT germline references. Any read was removed if the V/J assignment was weak (E-value above 1e-6), the CDR3 was missing, or the read contained stop codons, out-of-frame junctions, or ambiguous translated residues. V3J clonotypes were defined as sequences sharing the same inferred V gene, J gene, and CDR3 amino acid sequence. Percentage overlap between repertoires was calculated by dividing the number of shared unique clonotypes by the size of the smaller repertoire. Repertoire richness was assessed with RTK rarefaction, the Chao1 estimator, and Recon v2.1 estimates of unobserved clonotypes. Generation probabilities were computed with OLGA for all TCRbeta clonotypes obtained by the gDNA method from four donors. TCRdb's version of the immuneACCESS table is confined to in-frame rearrangements and falls short of the full clone set. An unresolved V gene accounts for under half of the shortfall where checked; the remainder is of unknown origin. D and trimming come from the DNA, and the V and J calls and clone size come from that table. In all, the sample holds fewer than 2.5 million clones, and roughly 93% of those were seen once. 0.36% of the sample rests with the top ten.

Healthy HIV-negative adults with no recently reported acute infections or vaccinations were included as donors. Every donor was a Caucasian adult living in Nashville, Tennessee, USA. CD4+ T cells were enriched by magnetic negative selection, after which naive cells were positively selected on CD45RA and the negative fraction was taken as the memory subset. Blood was obtained by leukapheresis, after which PBMCs were separated by Ficoll-Histopaque density gradient centrifugation and cryopreserved in liquid nitrogen vapor phase. Purity and quantity of every magnetically sorted T cell population were checked by analytical flow cytometry. Each sorted fraction had its genomic DNA isolated and then quantified by UV absorbance on a Nanodrop 2000c. About this clone: Its antigen remains undetermined. Per-base quality was not reported, and no clone a single base away is much larger than it.

This TCR came from a man between 18 and 35 years old in good health. Some clones in this sample may be carry-over from other donors' samples. The receptor chain draws on TRBV4-1 and TRBJ2-1; 7 junctional bases match TRBD2. Sequencing was done on a sample of naive CD4+ T cells from PBMCs. Interpreted using the paper, the cell subset or site label stands for: CD45RA+ positively selected. The CDR3 reads as follows: CASSRPLAGDYNEQFF. The base sequence is TGCGCCAGCAGCCGGCCCCTTGCGGGAGATTACAATGAGCAGTTCTTC.